This TCR beta chain was identified in a study of esophageal squamous cell carcinoma under preoperative chemotherapy. As concerns this clonotype: The antigen remains undetermined. One junction end does not reproduce the germline sequence, and a read error may be involved.

The sample's time point: after preoperative PTX-NDP chemotherapy. Preoperative chemotherapy with paclitaxel-nedaplatin was given to patients before surgery. The CDR3 extends over 17 amino acids. Study-level results: Tumor-infiltrating lymphocytes showed no significant post-chemotherapy TCR diversity increase, unlike peripheral T cells.

MiXCR was run by TCRdb on the PCR reads, yielding one entry per CDR3 protein. The data contain roughly 9,300 distinct CDR3 sequences, about 48% of them singletons. Sample acquisition took place from a patient given preoperative chemotherapy. The TCR originated in a human donor with esophageal squamous cell carcinoma. The donor label of this sample is uncertain. The genes are TRBV12-3 or TRBV12-4 and TRBJ2-1, with 8 bases lining up with TRBD2. The J call is uncertain, as TRBJ2-5 better fits the DNA end. CDR3 amino acids: CASSTGSGGRDQKTQYF. The CDR3 region has the DNA TGTGCCAGCAGTACGGGAAGCGGGGGCCGGGACCAAAAGACCCAGTACTTC.